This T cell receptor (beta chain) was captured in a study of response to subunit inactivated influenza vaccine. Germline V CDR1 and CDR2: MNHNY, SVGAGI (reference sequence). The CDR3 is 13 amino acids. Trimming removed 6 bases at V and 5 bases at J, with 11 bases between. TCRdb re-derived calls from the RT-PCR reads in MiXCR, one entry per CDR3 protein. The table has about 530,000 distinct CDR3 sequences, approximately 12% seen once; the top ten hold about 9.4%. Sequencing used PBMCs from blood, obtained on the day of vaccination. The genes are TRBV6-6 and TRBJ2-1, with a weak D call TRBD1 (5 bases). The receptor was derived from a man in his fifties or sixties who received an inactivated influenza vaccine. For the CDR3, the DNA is TGTGCCAGCAGCCATCAGGGAAACAATGAGCAGTTCTTC. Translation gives CASSHQGNNEQFF.